Detailed here is one T cell receptor beta chain. This specimen comes from a study of metastatic and nonmetastatic thyroid tumors. TCRdb re-clonotyped the PCR reads through MiXCR. The table has roughly 23,000 clones, 23% seen once. None of the patients had undergone any treatment ahead of thyroid surgery. Sample: blood. This sequence originates from a male donor with papillary thyroid cancer or a benign thyroid nodule (not recorded which). Some clones in this sample may be carry-over from other donors' samples.

The CDR3 DNA is TGTGCCAGCTCACCACCGTCAGGGGGTAGCGGGGAGCTGTTTTTT. This gives the protein CASSPPSGGSGELFF. J is TRBJ2-2 and V is TRBV18; 7 nucleotides align to TRBD1. The V gene's germline CDR1 is KGHSH and CDR2 LQKENI. This CDR3 comprises 15 residues. V dropped 0 bases and J dropped 7; count of bases not matched to a gene: 5.